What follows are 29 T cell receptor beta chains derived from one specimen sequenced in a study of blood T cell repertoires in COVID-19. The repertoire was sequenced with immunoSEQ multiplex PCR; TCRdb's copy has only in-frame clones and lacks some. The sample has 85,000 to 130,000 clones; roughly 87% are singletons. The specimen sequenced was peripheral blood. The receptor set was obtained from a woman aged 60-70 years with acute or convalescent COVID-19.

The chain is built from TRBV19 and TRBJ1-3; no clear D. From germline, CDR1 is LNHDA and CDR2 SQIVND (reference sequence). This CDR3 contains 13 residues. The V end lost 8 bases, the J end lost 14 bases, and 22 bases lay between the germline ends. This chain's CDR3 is CASLRSGSKALYF. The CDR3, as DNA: TGTGCCAGTCTTAGGTCGGGTTCCAAGGCCTTATATTTT.

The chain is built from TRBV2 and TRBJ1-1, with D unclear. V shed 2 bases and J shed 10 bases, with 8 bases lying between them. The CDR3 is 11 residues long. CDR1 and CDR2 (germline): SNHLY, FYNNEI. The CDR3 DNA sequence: TGTGCCAGCAGTGAACTTAGTCGAGCTTTCTTT. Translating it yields CASSELSRAFF.

Here the CDR3 reads CASSQATGVHEKLFF. The CDR3 coding sequence is TGTGCCAGCAGCCAAGCGACAGGGGTGCATGAAAAACTGTTTTTT. This chain connects TRBV5-5 to TRBJ1-4, with 8 bases lining up with TRBD1. This CDR3 spans 15 amino acids. The V and J ends lost 4 bases and 6 bases, in that order; junction bases with no gene match: 8. The germline gives CDR1 SGHKS, CDR2 YYEKEE (reference sequence).

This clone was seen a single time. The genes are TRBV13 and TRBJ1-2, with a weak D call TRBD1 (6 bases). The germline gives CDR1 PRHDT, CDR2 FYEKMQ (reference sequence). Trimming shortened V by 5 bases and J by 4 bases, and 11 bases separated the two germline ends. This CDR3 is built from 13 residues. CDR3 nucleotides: TGTGCCAGCAGCCGTACAGGGATCTATGGCTACACCTTC. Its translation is CASSRTGIYGYTF.

The CDR3 DNA follows: TGTGCCAGCACCCACACGGCGGGTTTTGGCTACACCTTC. Protein: CASTHTAGFGYTF. The chain couples TRBV3-1 (or the pseudogene TRBV3-2) to TRBJ1-2; D not resolved. The length of the CDR3 is 13 residues. The germline V and J ends were trimmed by 7 bases and 7 bases, with 16 bases remaining between them. Germline V gene lookup returns CDR1 LGHDT and CDR2 YNNKEL (reference sequence).

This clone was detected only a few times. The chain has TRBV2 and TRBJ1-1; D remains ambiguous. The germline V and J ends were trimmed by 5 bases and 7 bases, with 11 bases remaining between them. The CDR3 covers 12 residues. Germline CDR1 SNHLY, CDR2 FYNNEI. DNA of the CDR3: TGTGCCAGCAGTTATCAGGCCCTTGAAGCTTTCTTT. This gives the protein CASSYQALEAFF. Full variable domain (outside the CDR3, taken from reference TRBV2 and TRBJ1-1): EPEVTQTPSHQVTQMGQEVILRCVPISNHLYFYWYRQILGQKVEFLVSFYNNEISEKSEIFDDQFSVERPDGSNFTLKIRSTKLEDSAMYFCASSYQALEAFFGQGTRLTVV.

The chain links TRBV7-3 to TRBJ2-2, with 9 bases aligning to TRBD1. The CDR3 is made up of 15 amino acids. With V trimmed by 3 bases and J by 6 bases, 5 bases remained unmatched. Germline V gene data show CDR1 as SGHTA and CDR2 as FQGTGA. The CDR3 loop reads CASSFGDRVPGELFF. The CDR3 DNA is TGTGCCAGCAGCTTTGGGGACAGGGTGCCCGGGGAGCTGTTTTTT.

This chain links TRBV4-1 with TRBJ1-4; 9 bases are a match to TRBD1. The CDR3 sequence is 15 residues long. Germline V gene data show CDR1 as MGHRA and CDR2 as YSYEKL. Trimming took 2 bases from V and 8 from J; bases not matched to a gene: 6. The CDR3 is CASSQLTGGVEKLFF. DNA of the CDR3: TGCGCCAGCAGCCAACTCACAGGGGGCGTCGAAAAACTGTTTTTT.

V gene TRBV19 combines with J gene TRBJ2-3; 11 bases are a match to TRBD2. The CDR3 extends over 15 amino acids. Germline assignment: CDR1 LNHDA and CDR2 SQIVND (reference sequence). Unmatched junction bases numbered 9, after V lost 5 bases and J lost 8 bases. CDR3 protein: CASSSRLAGSGTQYF. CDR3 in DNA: TGTGCCAGTAGTTCCCGACTAGCGGGAAGCGGTACGCAGTATTTT.

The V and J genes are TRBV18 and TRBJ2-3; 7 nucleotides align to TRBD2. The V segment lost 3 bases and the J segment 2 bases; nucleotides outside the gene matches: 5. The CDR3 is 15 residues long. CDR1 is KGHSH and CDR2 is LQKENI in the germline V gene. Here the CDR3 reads CASSPLAATTDTQYF. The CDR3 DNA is TGTGCCAGCTCACCGCTAGCGGCTACCACAGATACGCAGTATTTT.

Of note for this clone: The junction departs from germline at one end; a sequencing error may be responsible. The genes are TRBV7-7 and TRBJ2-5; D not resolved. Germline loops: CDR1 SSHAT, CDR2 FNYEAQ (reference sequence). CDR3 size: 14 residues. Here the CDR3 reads CASSPITGQETQYF. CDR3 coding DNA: TGTGCTAGCAGCCCCATTACGGGCCAAGAGACCCAGTACTTC.

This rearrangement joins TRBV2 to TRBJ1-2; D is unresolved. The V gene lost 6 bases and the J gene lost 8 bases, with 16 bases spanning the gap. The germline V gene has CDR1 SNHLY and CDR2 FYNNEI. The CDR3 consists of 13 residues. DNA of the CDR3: TGTGCCAGCAGCGAGGGCCCCGGGTGGGGCTACACCTTC. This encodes CASSEGPGWGYTF.

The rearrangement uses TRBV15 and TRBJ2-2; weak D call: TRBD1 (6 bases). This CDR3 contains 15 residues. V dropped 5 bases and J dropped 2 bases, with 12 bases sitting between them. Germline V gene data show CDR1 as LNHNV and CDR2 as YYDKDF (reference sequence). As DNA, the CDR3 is TGTGCCACCAGCGGCCAGGGGATTAACACCGGGGAGCTGTTTTTT. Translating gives CATSGQGINTGELFF. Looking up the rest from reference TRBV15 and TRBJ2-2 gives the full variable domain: DAMVIQNPRYQVTQFGKPVTLSCSQTLNHNVMYWYQQKSSQAPKLLFHYYDKDFNNEADTPDNFQSRRPNTSFCFLDIRSPGLGDTAMYLCATSGQGINTGELFFGEGSRLTVL.

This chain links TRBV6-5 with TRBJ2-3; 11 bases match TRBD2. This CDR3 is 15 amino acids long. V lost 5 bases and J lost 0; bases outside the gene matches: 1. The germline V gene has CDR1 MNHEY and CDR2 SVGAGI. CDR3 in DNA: TGTGCCAGCAGTCGGACTAGCGGGAGCACAGATACGCAGTATTTT. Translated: CASSRTSGSTDTQYF.

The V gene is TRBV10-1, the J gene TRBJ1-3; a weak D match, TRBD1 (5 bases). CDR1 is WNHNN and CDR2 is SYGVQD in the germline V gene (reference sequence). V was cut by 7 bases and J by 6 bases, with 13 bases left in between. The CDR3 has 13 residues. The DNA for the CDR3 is TGCGCCAGCAACGCAGGGATCGCAAACACCATATATTTT. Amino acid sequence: CASNAGIANTIYF.

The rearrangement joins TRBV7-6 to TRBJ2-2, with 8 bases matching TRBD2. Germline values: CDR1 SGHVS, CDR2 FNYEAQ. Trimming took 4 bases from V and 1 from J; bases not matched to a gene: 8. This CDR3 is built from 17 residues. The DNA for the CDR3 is TGTGCCAGCAGCTCCCCGACTCTAGCGGGGAACACCGGGGAGCTGTTTTTT. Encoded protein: CASSSPTLAGNTGELFF.

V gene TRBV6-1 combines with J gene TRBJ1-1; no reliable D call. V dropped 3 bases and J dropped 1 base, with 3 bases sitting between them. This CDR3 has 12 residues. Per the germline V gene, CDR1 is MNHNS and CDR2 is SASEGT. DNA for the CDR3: TGTGCCAGCAGTGACAAGAACACTGAAGCTTTCTTT. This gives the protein CASSDKNTEAFF.

This CDR3 reads CASSQDWSEAFF. CDR3 nucleotides: TGTGCCAGCAGCCAGGACTGGTCAGAAGCTTTCTTT. This chain connects TRBV5-8 to TRBJ1-1, with D hard to call. The CDR3 contains 12 residues. Germline CDR1 and CDR2: SGHTS and YDEGEE. Trimming shortened V by 4 bases and J by 8 bases, and 12 bases separated the two germline ends. Full variable domain (remainder filled in from reference TRBV5-8 and TRBJ1-1): EAGVTQSPTHLIKTRGQQATLRCSPISGHTSVYWYQQALGLGLQFLLWYDEGEERNRGNFPPRFSGRQFPNYSSELNVNALELEDSALYLCASSQDWSEAFFGQGTRLTVV.

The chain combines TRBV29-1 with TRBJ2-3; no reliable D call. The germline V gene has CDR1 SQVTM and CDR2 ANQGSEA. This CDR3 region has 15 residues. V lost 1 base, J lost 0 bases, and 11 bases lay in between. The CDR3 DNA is TGCAGCGTTGAAGGGTTGGGCCTGAGCACAGATACGCAGTATTTT. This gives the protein CSVEGLGLSTDTQYF.

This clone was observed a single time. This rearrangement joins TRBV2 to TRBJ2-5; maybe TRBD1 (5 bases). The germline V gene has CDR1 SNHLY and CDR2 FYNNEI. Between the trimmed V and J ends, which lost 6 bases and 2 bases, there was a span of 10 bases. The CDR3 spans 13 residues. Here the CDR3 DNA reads TGTGCCAGCAGACGACAGCTACAAGAGACCCAGTACTTC. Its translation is CASRRQLQETQYF.

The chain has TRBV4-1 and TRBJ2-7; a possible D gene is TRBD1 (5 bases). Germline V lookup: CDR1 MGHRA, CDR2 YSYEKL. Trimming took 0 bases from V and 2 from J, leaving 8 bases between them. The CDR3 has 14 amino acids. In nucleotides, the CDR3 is TGCGCCAGCAGCCAAGATGGACACACCTACGAGCAGTACGTC. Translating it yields CASSQDGHTYEQYV.

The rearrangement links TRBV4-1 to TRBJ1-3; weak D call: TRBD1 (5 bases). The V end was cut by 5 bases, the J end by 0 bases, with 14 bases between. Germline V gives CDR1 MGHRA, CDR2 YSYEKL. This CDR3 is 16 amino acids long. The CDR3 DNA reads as TGCGCCAGCAGCGGGGGGGTCGGCTACTCTGGAAACACCATATATTTT. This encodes CASSGGVGYSGNTIYF.

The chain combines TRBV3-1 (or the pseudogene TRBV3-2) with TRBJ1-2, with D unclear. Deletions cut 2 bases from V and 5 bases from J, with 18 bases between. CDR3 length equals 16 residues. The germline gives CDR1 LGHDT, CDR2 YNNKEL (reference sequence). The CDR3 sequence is CASSQTLGRVRYGYTF. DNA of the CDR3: TGTGCCAGCAGCCAAACCCTTGGGAGGGTGAGATATGGCTACACCTTC.

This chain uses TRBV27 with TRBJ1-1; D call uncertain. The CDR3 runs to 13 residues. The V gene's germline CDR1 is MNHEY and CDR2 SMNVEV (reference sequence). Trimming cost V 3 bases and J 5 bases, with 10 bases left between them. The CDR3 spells CASSFAEGTEAFF. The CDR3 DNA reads TGTGCCAGCAGTTTCGCAGAGGGAACTGAAGCTTTCTTT.

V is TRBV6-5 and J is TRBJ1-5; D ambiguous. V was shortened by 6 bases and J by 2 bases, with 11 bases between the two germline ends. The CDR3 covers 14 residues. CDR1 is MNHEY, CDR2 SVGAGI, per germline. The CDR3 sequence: CASREELGNQPQHF. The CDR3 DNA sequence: TGTGCCAGCAGGGAGGAGTTGGGCAATCAGCCCCAGCATTTT.

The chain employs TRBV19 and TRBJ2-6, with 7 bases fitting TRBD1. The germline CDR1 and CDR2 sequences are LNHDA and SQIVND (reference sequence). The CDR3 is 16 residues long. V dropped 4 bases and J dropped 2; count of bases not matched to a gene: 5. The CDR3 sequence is CASSTARGTGANVLTF. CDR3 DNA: TGTGCCAGTAGTACCGCCAGGGGGACTGGGGCCAACGTCCTGACTTTC.

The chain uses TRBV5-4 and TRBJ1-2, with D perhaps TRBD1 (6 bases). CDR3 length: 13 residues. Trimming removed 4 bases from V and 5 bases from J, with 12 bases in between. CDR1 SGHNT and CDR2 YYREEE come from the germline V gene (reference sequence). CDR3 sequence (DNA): TGTGCCAGCAGCCCGGACAGAGATTATGGCTACACCTTC. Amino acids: CASSPDRDYGYTF.

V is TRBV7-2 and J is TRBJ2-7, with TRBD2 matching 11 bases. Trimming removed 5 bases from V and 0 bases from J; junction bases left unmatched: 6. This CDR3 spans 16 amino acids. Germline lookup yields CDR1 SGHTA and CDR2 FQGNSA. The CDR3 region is CASSPRLAGSSYEQYV. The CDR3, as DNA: TGTGCCAGCAGCCCGCGACTAGCGGGGAGCTCCTACGAGCAGTACGTC.

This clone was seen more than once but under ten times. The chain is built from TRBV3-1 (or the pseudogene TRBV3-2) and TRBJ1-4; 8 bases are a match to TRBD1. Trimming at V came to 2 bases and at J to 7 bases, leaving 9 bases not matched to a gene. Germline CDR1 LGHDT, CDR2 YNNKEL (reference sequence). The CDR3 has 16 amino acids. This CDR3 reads CASSQRTEGTGEKLFF. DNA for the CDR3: TGTGCCAGCAGCCAAAGAACGGAGGGGACAGGTGAAAAACTGTTTTTT.